The clone carrying this T cell receptor beta chain was detected many times. Its target is unknown. Individual cDNA molecules were tagged with unique molecular identifiers, the study reported. From the 5' RACE reads, TCRdb called clonotypes with MiXCR, one entry per CDR3 protein. The table includes about 23,000 distinct CDR3 sequences, over 4% detected once. The data are from a study of early T cells in non-severe SARS-CoV-2 infection. Study information: Sequencing of unsorted whole blood was done on bulk RNA, leaving chains unpaired.

Findings and limits, study-wide: Matching with VDJdb favored anti-spike CD8 responses (missing private and CD4 specificities).

The sequence came from an adult who was a healthcare worker with PCR-confirmed SARS-CoV-2 infection or an uninfected control (not recorded which). The material sequenced was whole blood.

The CDR3 reads CSVRRTANYGYTF. The DNA for the CDR3 is TGCAGTGTTCGTCGGACCGCCAACTATGGCTACACCTTC. This chain connects TRBV20-1 to TRBJ1-2; D remains ambiguous. V lost 7 bases and J lost 2, with 14 bases in between. Germline CDR1 reads DFQATT; CDR2 reads SNEGSKA (reference sequence). The CDR3 extends over 13 amino acids.